The text below deals with one T cell receptor (beta chain). Its target is not known. This sample was taken from a study of high-grade serous ovarian cancer treatment subgroups. Study-level background: Mean per sample: approximately 13,000 reads, some 7,300 unique TCR beta rearrangements.

Tumor tissue was taken before any definitive surgery or chemotherapy was given. V dropped 0 bases and J dropped 0; count of bases not matched to a gene: 3. The CDR3 length is 16 residues. The protocol was immunoSEQ multiplex PCR, while the TCRdb copy is restricted to in-frame clones and leaves out a portion. Of some 10,000 clones detected, about 71% appear once; the ten largest clones hold 3.5% to 4.5%. Broader study findings: CDR1 and CDR2 were left unanalyzed; analyses focused on CDR3.

The origin of this receptor is a human donor with high-grade serous ovarian cancer. The sequenced sample was tumor tissue. The gene calls are TRBV6-7 and TRBJ2-3, with TRBD2 matching over 7 bases. TRBV6-7 is given ORF status, its function remaining uncertain. Here the CDR3 reads CASSYSGLPSTDTQYF. In DNA form, the CDR3 reads TGTGCCAGCAGTTACTCGGGACTACCGAGCACAGATACGCAGTATTTT.